These T cell receptor beta chains were read from a single sample in a study of neurological immune-mediated disorders. TCRdb itself ran the 5' RACE reads through MiXCR, one entry per CDR3 protein. The table lists tens of thousands of distinct CDR3 sequences, roughly 13% of them singletons, with roughly 11% in the top ten. The sequenced sample consisted of PBMCs. The source is a man aged 30 to 45 in good health. CDR3s include the opening cysteine and the closing phenylalanine or tryptophan. D genes are given only for firm matches.

v_gene,j_gene,d_gene,CDR3aa
TRBV11-2,TRBJ1-6,-,CASSGHSYNSPLHF
TRBV3-1,TRBJ2-7,TRBD2,CASSPGLAGHEQYF
TRBV15,TRBJ2-7,TRBD1,CATSSPYTGAEQYF
TRBV18,TRBJ2-7,TRBD1,CASSGPGQGFEQYF
TRBV4-1,TRBJ2-7,TRBD2,CASSQLLAAGGEQYF
TRBV20-1,TRBJ2-7,-,CSASGIYEQYF
TRBV5-1,TRBJ2-3,-,CASTNQTSMYLCASSLGPLDTQYF
TRBV6-1,TRBJ1-2,-,CASSDRGGANYGYTF
TRBV29-1,TRBJ2-5,-,CSVGDIGETQYF
TRBV7-9,TRBJ2-6,-,CASSYPGHSSSGANVLTF
TRBV7-8,TRBJ2-1,-,CASSRTDFSYNEQFF
TRBV7-2,TRBJ2-2,TRBD2,CASRRSGSATGELFF
TRBV19,TRBJ2-6,-,CASRKGSGANVLTF
TRBV24-1,TRBJ2-1,-,CATSVGGRNEQFF
TRBV20-1,TRBJ2-7,TRBD1,CSATSGGSYEQYF
TRBV20-1,TRBJ2-4,-,CSASDSGRVKNIQYF
TRBV5-1,TRBJ1-1,-,CASSLDGTTEAFF
TRBV21-1,TRBJ1-4,-,CASRPPSRQKEKLFF
TRBV12-3/TRBV12-4,TRBJ2-1,TRBD1,CASSPRQGKNEQFF
TRBV9,TRBJ2-1,TRBD2,CASSVPTGRNEQFF
TRBV5-1,TRBJ2-1,-,CASKKSGTGIYNEQFF
TRBV7-3,TRBJ1-1,TRBD1,CASSPTGNTEAFF
TRBV7-8,TRBJ1-2,-,CASSPAGTKGLDYGYTF
TRBV14,TRBJ2-1,-,CASSQSRGGIEFF
TRBV12-3/TRBV12-4,TRBJ1-2,-,CASSVALSGYTF
TRBV3-1,TRBJ1-1,-,CASSQEGTPNTEAFF
TRBV7-3,TRBJ1-1,-,CASSPTPGTEAFF
TRBV24-1,TRBJ1-5,-,CATSDSRQGIDQPQHF
TRBV27,TRBJ1-3,-,CASSLFGVRGPGGNTIYF
TRBV5-1,TRBJ2-2,TRBD2,CASSWGLAANTGELFF
TRBV5-1,TRBJ2-1,-,CASSPDAGTGLNEQFF
TRBV7-9,TRBJ1-1,-,CASSLSSMNTEAFF
TRBV20-1,TRBJ2-5,-,CSAIGGPRETQYF
TRBV10-3,TRBJ1-6,-,CAISDLTANNSPLHF
TRBV12-3/TRBV12-4,TRBJ2-2,-,CASTPGQGELFF
TRBV3-1,TRBJ2-1,TRBD1,CASSRTGTGGLDEQFF
TRBV10-3,TRBJ2-7,-,CAISDHRAYEQYF
TRBV20-1,TRBJ2-7,TRBD1,CSARVHPGQGYEQYF
TRBV5-1,TRBJ2-5,-,CASTLGETQYF
TRBV7-3,TRBJ2-2,-,CASSSTTGELFF
TRBV24-1,TRBJ2-1,-,CATSKDSNSYNEQFF
TRBV28,TRBJ2-3,TRBD2,CASSFPPGGTDTQYF
TRBV29-1,TRBJ1-1,TRBD1,CSVAGGLSEWEAFF
TRBV7-9,TRBJ2-2,TRBD2,CASSLGLAGTGELFF
TRBV12-3/TRBV12-4,TRBJ2-6,-,CASSLGSSGTYVLTF
TRBV20-1,TRBJ1-5,-,CSARPTGNQPQHF
TRBV5-1,TRBJ1-1,-,CASSLYGASTEAFF
TRBV20-1,TRBJ2-7,-,CSVVYEQYF
TRBV5-5,TRBJ2-2,-,CASSFGPQGVPGELFF
TRBV5-1,TRBJ2-2,-,CASSSVLGAGELFF
TRBV7-2,TRBJ1-1,-,CASSLAPGDTEAFF
TRBV5-1,TRBJ2-2,-,CASSFGNSGTGELFF
TRBV24-1,TRBJ2-5,-,CATSQVGVGGPQETQYF
TRBV7-2,TRBJ1-5,TRBD1,CASTWGQGAGQPQHF
TRBV27,TRBJ2-7,-,CASNRQGDHEQYF
TRBV10-3,TRBJ1-1,TRBD1,CAISGIGTGGHTEAFF
TRBV20-1,TRBJ1-5,TRBD1,CSARATGNQPQHF